This T cell receptor (beta chain) was captured by sequencing in a study of CD8+ T cells in alopecia areata. Germline V lookup: CDR1 SQVTM, CDR2 ANQGSEA. This CDR3 is 15 amino acids long. Trimming left V 4 bases short and J 5 bases short, with 19 bases between. Isolated RNA was reverse transcribed into cDNA used as the sequencing template. TCRdb's copy holds only in-frame clones and misses some; the assay was immunoSEQ multiplex PCR. The sample has around 190,000 clones, more than 50% seen once; the top ten hold roughly 5%. The source is a human donor in good health. Sequencing input: CD8+ T cells sorted from blood. V usage is TRBV29-1 and J usage is TRBJ2-3, with TRBD2 as a possible D gene (5 bases). Here the CDR3 DNA reads TGCAGCGTTGCAGGACCGGGCCCCGAGGGAGATACGCAGTATTTT. This sequence encodes CSVAGPGPEGDTQYF.